This TCR beta chain comes out of a study of shared T cell receptors in the human thymus (dated by TCRdb to the early 2020s). Regarding the study in general: The study examined how the human thymus generates shared, self-reactive T-cell receptor alpha chains.

Trimming removed 1 base from V and 6 bases from J, leaving 4 bases between the germline ends. Measured from the cysteine to the phenylalanine, the CDR3 is 11 residues long. Left in the record is the CDR3 DNA by itself, 33 bases read in frame from the first base. CDR1 and CDR2 were assigned from the germline V gene as SGHTA and FQGNSA. Only one count was recorded for this clone. No cognate antigen has been identified for it. One base away there is no much larger clone; base qualities are not given. The same CDR3 is also encoded by other DNA sequences in this sample. The protocol used for the library was the immunoSEQ multiplex PCR assay. Drawn from immuneACCESS, this table holds only the in-frame rearrangements with V and J called that TCRdb kept. Clones are partly lost; checked studies trace under half to an unresolved V gene and leave the rest unexplained. The sample records roughly 550,000 clones, approximately 80% of which are singletons. The ten largest make up around 0.013% of the sample.

The sample was also linked to a second study, of human thymus T cells. The second investigation adds: The donors were immunologically healthy infants in Finland who had open corrective cardiac surgery for congenital heart defects. Thymus tissue was collected as surgical resects that were removed during corrective cardiac surgery. Usage of V and J gene segments appeared to be biased in both the thymic and the peripheral blood repertoires. The related research found that thymic TCR repertoires overlapped highly between unrelated individuals. The study used 7 to 9 infant thymus samples plus four related peripheral blood samples to characterize TCR alpha and beta repertoires. Donor ages ranged from about 6 to 244 days, and the cohort comprised more than 5 male and two female infants. After being mechanically released from the tissue, thymocytes were kept at -70 degrees C in pellets of about 10-33 million cells. A QIAsymphony instrument was used to extract genomic DNA from frozen cell pellets. The immunoSEQ multiplex PCR assay was used to amplify the TCRB and TCRAD loci from a standardized amount of quality-controlled genomic DNA. Amplicons spanned the V(D)J region at a length sufficient to cover the CDR3 and identify V and J genes. Amplicon sequencing was performed on an Illumina platform through the commercial immunoSEQ service. Primer bias and sequencing errors were corrected using previously described methods, and TCRAD and TCRB definitions followed the IMGT database. Repertoires were analysed with immunoSEQ Analyzer 3.0 and VDJTools, covering basic statistics, V/J segment usage, diversity estimates, rarefaction and pairwise overlap. Diversity was estimated using the Chao1, ChaoE, Efron-Thisted, Shannon and inverse Simpson indices, and was also estimated on datasets down-sampled to the size of the smallest sample. Repertoire overlap was determined by strict matching of CDR3 nucleotide sequence, V gene and J gene, and Jaccard-based multidimensional scaling clustering was applied. On average, roughly 800,000 unique TCRB clonotypes were obtained from thymus samples, compared with 70,000 to 100,000 from blood samples.

The TCR comes from a boy under two years old with a congenital heart defect. Donor details come from another sample of the same person, matched by shared clones. The sequenced material came from thymocytes. The chain links TRBV7-2 with TRBJ2-7, with the D gene not confidently named. CDR3 loop: CASSLVGEQYF. The nucleotide sequence is TGTGCCAGCAGCTTAGTCGGCGAGCAGTACTTC.